One and the same sample provided the 25 T cell receptor beta chains below, sequenced in a study of regulatory T cells in long-lasting Graves disease. Time point denoted: newly diagnosed GD, antithyroid drugs for less than 3 months. TCR sequences were obtained from RNA taken from PBMCs. Sequencing libraries for TCR beta were prepared with iRepertoire HTBI primers and Arm-PCR of CDR3 regions. TCRdb itself ran the multiplex PCR reads through MiXCR, one entry per CDR3 protein. The table records around 420,000 distinct CDR3 sequences, less than 20% of them present only once. Sequencing used peripheral blood mononuclear cells (PBMCs), obtained at new diagnosis, from a patient treated with antithyroid drugs. These receptors were taken from a female donor with Graves disease.

In this sample, this clonotype turned up many times. This chain links TRBV6-2 or TRBV6-3 with TRBJ2-1; TRBD2 matches 8 bases. J was trimmed by 5 bases and V by 2 bases; bases with no gene match: 5. Germline lookup yields CDR1 MNHEY and CDR2 SVGEGT. This CDR3 is 15 amino acids long. The CDR3 nucleotides are TGTGCCAGCAGTTACGTGCGGGGGGTTAACAATGAGCAGTTCTTC. Its translation is CASSYVRGVNNEQFF.

In this sample, this clonotype turned up a few times. The chain joins TRBV7-9 to TRBJ2-4; a weak D match, TRBD2 (6 bases). This CDR3 region has 14 residues. Per the germline V gene, CDR1 is SEHNR and CDR2 is FQNEAQ (reference sequence). Trimming stripped 0 bases from V and 4 bases from J, with 7 bases between. CDR3 nucleotide sequence: TGTGCCAGCAGCTTAGCGGGGGGAAAAAACATTCAGTACTTC. Translating gives CASSLAGGKNIQYF.

As concerns this clonotype: A far larger clone differs by one base, so this is likely a read error. This sequence joins TRBV30 and TRBJ2-1, with D uncertain. The CDR3 totals 13 residues. Trimming cost V 5 bases and J 0 bases, with 8 bases left between them. Germline values: CDR1 GTSNPN, CDR2 SVGIG (reference sequence). The CDR3 spells CAWRASSYNEQFF. As DNA, the CDR3 is TGTGCCTGGCGGGCCAGCTCCTACAATGAGCAGTTCTTC.

This clonotype was observed a handful of times. The final CDR3 position lacks the conserved phenylalanine or tryptophan, pointing to a likely read error. The chain carries TRBV30 and TRBJ2-7; D gene uncertain. The germline V and J ends were trimmed by 2 bases and 1 base, with 3 bases remaining between them. The V gene's germline CDR1 is GTSNPN and CDR2 SVGIG (reference sequence). The CDR3 is 11 residues long. The CDR3 DNA follows: TGTGCCTGGAGTAGATCCTACGAGCAGTACATC. It specifies CAWSRSYEQYI.

To note about this clonotype: A much larger clone lies a single base off, so this may be a read error. This chain connects TRBV6-1 to TRBJ1-5; D is ambiguous. CDR1 MNHNS and CDR2 SASEGT come from the germline V gene. CDR3 size: 16 residues. The CDR3 here is CTSSEEAYYSNQPQHF. The CDR3 coding sequence is TGTACCAGCAGTGAAGAGGCGTACTATAGCAATCAGCCCCAGCATTTT.

This clonotype was seen ten or more times. This chain links TRBV19 with TRBJ1-2; D gene unclear. Trimming left V 0 bases short and J 4 bases short, with 6 bases between. The CDR3 totals 13 residues. Looked up from germline, CDR1 is LNHDA and CDR2 is SQIVND (reference sequence). The CDR3 DNA follows: TGTGCCAGTAGTATAGAACGTACCTATGGCTACACCTTC. Amino acids: CASSIERTYGYTF. The variable domain in full, with the rest retrieved from reference TRBV19 and TRBJ1-2, is DGGITQSPKYLFRKEGQNVTLSCEQNLNHDAMYWYRQDPGQGLRLIYYSQIVNDFQKGDIAEGYSVSREKKESFPLTVTSAQKNPTAFYLCASSIERTYGYTFGSGTRLTVV.

This clonotype was counted at least ten times. The rearrangement joins TRBV20-1 to TRBJ2-1; D gene ambiguous. V was cut by 1 base and J by 3 bases, with 7 bases left in between. Germline assignment: CDR1 DFQATT and CDR2 SNEGSKA (reference sequence). The CDR3 loop spans 13 amino acids. CDR3 region: CSARGLFYNEQFF. The CDR3 nucleotides read TGCAGTGCTAGAGGGCTTTTCTACAATGAGCAGTTCTTC.

This clonotype has more than one count but fewer than ten. This may stem from a read error, because a much larger clone lies one nucleotide away. The CDR3 ends on some other residue instead of the conserved phenylalanine or tryptophan, so this is likely a read error. V is TRBV10-1 and J is TRBJ2-5; D is possibly TRBD2 (5 bases). V shed 2 bases and J shed 5 bases, with 9 bases lying between them. Germline CDR1 and CDR2: WNHNN and SYGVQD (reference sequence). CDR3 size: 13 residues. The CDR3 loop reads CASSEDPGETQYL. Written as DNA, the CDR3 is TGCGCCAGCAGTGAGGATCCGGGGGAGACCCAGTACCTC.

This clonotype was counted ten times or more. V usage is TRBV4-1 and J usage is TRBJ2-7; 8 nucleotides agree with TRBD2. The V gene end was trimmed by 4 bases and the J gene end by 4 bases; junction bases not matched to a gene: 12. CDR3 size: 16 residues. Germline V gives CDR1 MGHRA, CDR2 YSYEKL. As DNA, the CDR3 is TGCGCCAGCAGCCGTCTACCGCGACCTAGCGGGTACGAGCAGTACTTC. Protein: CASSRLPRPSGYEQYF.

This clonotype was seen many times. V is TRBV28 and J is TRBJ1-5; D is unresolved. Germline values: CDR1 MDHEN, CDR2 SYDVKM. This CDR3 has 15 residues. The V end was cut by 6 bases, the J end by 0 bases, with 12 bases between. The CDR3 bases are TGTGCCAGCAGCCCGTCGTATCCTAGCAATCAGCCCCAGCATTTT. Its protein product is CASSPSYPSNQPQHF.

This clonotype was counted many times. The chain couples TRBV6-1 to TRBJ1-1; weak D call: TRBD1 (5 bases). In germline, CDR1 is MNHNS, CDR2 SASEGT. V was cut by 3 bases and J by 5 bases, with 16 bases left in between. The CDR3 has 15 amino acids. The chain's CDR3 is CASSEGPGVRTEAFF. Written as DNA, the CDR3 is TGTGCCAGCAGTGAGGGGCCGGGAGTACGGACTGAAGCTTTCTTT.

In this sample, this clonotype turned up many times. V is TRBV6-1 and J is TRBJ1-5; 7 bases are a match to TRBD1. The V and J ends lost 5 bases and 7 bases, in that order; junction bases with no gene match: 8. The CDR3 runs 14 residues. Germline V gene sequence: CDR1 MNHNS, CDR2 SASEGT. The DNA for the CDR3 is TGTGCCAGCAGTCAGGGGACAGTGGGACAGCCCCAGCATTTT. This translates into CASSQGTVGQPQHF.

The rearrangement links TRBV6-1 to TRBJ2-7; 7 bases are shared with TRBD2. V was pared by 7 bases and J by 4 bases, with 10 bases of the junction left unmatched. This CDR3 is 14 amino acids long. Germline V gene sequence: CDR1 MNHNS, CDR2 SASEGT. CDR3 DNA: TGTGCCAGCACCACAGGACTAGAGAGTTACGAGCAGTACTTC. This codes for CASTTGLESYEQYF.

This clonotype was seen repeatedly, ten times or more. The chain employs TRBV19 and TRBJ1-2; D uncertain. CDR3 length: 14 amino acids. CDR1 and CDR2 (germline): LNHDA, SQIVND (reference sequence). The V gene lost 7 bases and the J gene lost 4 bases, with 16 bases spanning the gap. The CDR3 sequence: CASKEWRNIYGYTF. Written as DNA, the CDR3 is TGTGCCAGTAAGGAATGGCGGAATATCTATGGCTACACCTTC.

This clonotype came up a few times. The rearrangement links TRBV12-5 to TRBJ1-3; no firm D call. The V end was cut by 7 bases, the J end by 1 base, with 8 bases between. The CDR3 loop spans 13 amino acids. CDR1 is LGHNT and CDR2 is FRNRAP in the germline V gene. Written as DNA, the CDR3 is TGTGCTAGTGCTTTAGAATCTGGAAACACCATATATTTT. As protein: CASALESGNTIYF.

This clonotype has a count of ten or more. The chain links TRBV19 to TRBJ2-6; D is ambiguous. The germline CDR1 and CDR2 sequences are LNHDA and SQIVND (reference sequence). The CDR3 length is 13 residues. Trimming shortened V by 11 bases and J by 1 base, and 9 bases separated the two germline ends. CDR3 DNA sequence: TGTGCCGCCAAGGTTTCTGGGGCCAACGTCCTGACTTTC. Amino acids: CAAKVSGANVLTF.

This clonotype appeared many times. V gene TRBV30 combines with J gene TRBJ1-1, with D tentatively TRBD1 (5 bases). V was shortened by 2 bases and J by 4 bases, with 14 bases between the two germline ends. Germline-derived CDR1 and CDR2 are GTSNPN and SVGIG (reference sequence). This CDR3 spans 14 amino acids. The CDR3 DNA reads as TGTGCCTGGAGTTTTAGGGCGGGGGTCACTGAAGCTTTCTTT. Residues: CAWSFRAGVTEAFF.

This sequence joins TRBV7-9 and TRBJ2-7, with 9 positions matching TRBD1. The CDR3 has 16 amino acids. Germline V gene data show CDR1 as SEHNR and CDR2 as FQNEAQ (reference sequence). J lost 2 bases, V lost 5 bases, and 10 bases had no gene match. The DNA for the CDR3 is TGTGCCAGCAGCGACCCGGGACAGGGAAATCCCTACGAGCAGTACTTC. It translates to CASSDPGQGNPYEQYF.

Many counts were recorded for this clonotype. This rearrangement joins TRBV12-3 or TRBV12-4 to TRBJ1-3; D perhaps matches TRBD1 (6 bases). The CDR3 runs 15 residues. Trimming removed 2 bases at V and 0 bases at J, with 8 bases between. CDR3 coding DNA: TGTGCCAGCAGTTTAAGGACAGTCTCTGGAAACACCATATATTTT. As protein: CASSLRTVSGNTIYF.

This clonotype was seen many times. The chain employs TRBV2 and TRBJ1-5; D not resolved. The CDR3 length is 14 residues. Germline lookup yields CDR1 SNHLY and CDR2 FYNNEI. Trimming took off 4 bases at V and 5 bases at J, with 12 bases between the two ends. CDR3: CASSVEGSDQPQHF. CDR3 nucleotide sequence: TGTGCCAGCAGTGTGGAAGGTTCAGATCAGCCCCAGCATTTT.

This clonotype was found many times. The genes are TRBV6-1 and TRBJ1-1; D is uncertain. The V end lost 10 bases, the J end lost 9 bases, and 18 bases lay between the germline ends. Germline V CDR1 and CDR2: MNHNS, SASEGT. The length of the CDR3 is 12 residues. The CDR3 sequence: CATSGGPGKAFF. The CDR3 nucleotides read TGTGCCACCTCTGGTGGTCCGGGGAAAGCTTTCTTT.

This clonotype was seen repeatedly, ten times or more. CDR3 in amino acids: CASSFFSTHGYGYTF. The CDR3 nucleotides are TGTGCCAGCAGTTTCTTCTCGACGCACGGCTATGGCTACACCTTC. The rearrangement links TRBV6-5 to TRBJ1-2; D is unresolved. The V end lost 4 bases, the J end lost 4 bases, and 16 bases lay between the germline ends. The CDR3 extends over 15 amino acids. The germline V gene encodes CDR1 MNHEY and CDR2 SVGAGI.

The chain links TRBV10-3 to TRBJ2-1, with 8 bases matching TRBD2. CDR1 is ENHRY and CDR2 is SYGVKD in the germline V gene. The CDR3 length is 15 residues. V lost 4 bases and J lost 3; bases outside the gene matches: 5. CDR3 in DNA: TGTGCCATCAGTGTGACAGCGGGAGACTACAATGAGCAGTTCTTC. It codes for CAISVTAGDYNEQFF.

This clonotype was found many times. The J gene is TRBJ2-1, the V gene TRBV29-1; D may be TRBD1 or TRBD2 (5 bases each). Germline V CDR1 and CDR2: SQVTM, ANQGSEA. CDR3 length: 16 residues. Trimming shortened V by 0 bases and J by 0 bases, and 12 bases separated the two germline ends. CDR3 nucleotide sequence: TGCAGCGTTGAAGATCCTCCAGGGAGCTCCTACAATGAGCAGTTCTTC. As protein: CSVEDPPGSSYNEQFF.

This clonotype was seen repeatedly, ten times or more. The gene calls are TRBV4-3 and TRBJ1-5, with D unresolved. There are 15 residues in the CDR3. The germline gives CDR1 LGHNA, CDR2 YSLEER. V dropped 1 base and J dropped 3 bases, with 10 bases sitting between them. CDR3 protein: CASSQGTGNNQPQHF. The CDR3 DNA reads as TGCGCCAGCAGCCAAGGGACCGGGAACAATCAGCCCCAGCATTTT.